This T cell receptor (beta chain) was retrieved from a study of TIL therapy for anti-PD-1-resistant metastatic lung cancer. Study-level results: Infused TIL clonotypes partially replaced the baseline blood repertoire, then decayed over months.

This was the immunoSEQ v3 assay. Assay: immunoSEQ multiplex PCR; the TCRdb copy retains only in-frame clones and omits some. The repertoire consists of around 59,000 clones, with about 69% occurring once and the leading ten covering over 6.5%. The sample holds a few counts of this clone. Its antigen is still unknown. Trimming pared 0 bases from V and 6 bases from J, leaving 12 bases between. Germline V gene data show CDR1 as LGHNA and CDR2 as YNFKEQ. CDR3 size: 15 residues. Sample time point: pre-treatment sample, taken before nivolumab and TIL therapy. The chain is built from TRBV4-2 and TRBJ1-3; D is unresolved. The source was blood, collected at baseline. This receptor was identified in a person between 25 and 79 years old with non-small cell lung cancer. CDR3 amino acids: CASSQDLDKSNTIYF. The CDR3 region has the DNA TGTGCCAGCAGCCAAGATCTCGACAAATCAAACACCATATATTTT.